This TCR beta chain derives from a study of early T cells in non-severe SARS-CoV-2 infection. Study-wide context: The chains were unpaired, and the sequenced material was bulk RNA from unsorted whole blood. Study-wide results and limits: Anti-spike CD8 specificities were favored by VDJdb matching, whose results missed private and CD4 specificities.

Individual cDNA molecules received unique molecular identifiers. TCRdb reprocessed the 5' RACE reads via MiXCR and lists one record per CDR3 protein. The sample includes about 59,000 distinct CDR3 sequences, roughly 13% of them seen just once. The CDR3 is 13 amino acids. V lost 1 base and J 6 bases, leaving 10 bases between the germline ends. CDR1 and CDR2 (germline): LNHNV, YYDKDF (reference sequence). A note on this clonotype: What it binds is not known.

This clonotype originated in an adult who was a healthcare worker with PCR-confirmed SARS-CoV-2 infection or an uninfected control (not recorded which). The chain combines TRBV15 with TRBJ2-7; tentatively, D is TRBD1 or TRBD2 (5 bases each). The sample was whole blood, taken at baseline. As DNA, the CDR3 is TGTGCCACCAGCAGAGGGGGGACGTTCGAGCAGTACTTC. Residues: CATSRGGTFEQYF.